Following are 20 T cell receptor beta chains from one sample sequenced in a study of T cells in Graves' hyperthyroidism and ophthalmopathy (dated by TCRdb to the late 2010s). Libraries were prepared through multiplex PCR. The instrument was an Illumina HiSeq 2000. The TCR beta CDR3 regions were amplified from RNA transcripts. For the first round of RT-PCR on the TCR CDR3, the HTBI primer set was used together with the Qiagen OneStep RT-PCR kit. TCRdb's own reprocessing of the public reads used fastp at Q25 and MiXCR and kept productive beta chains. CDR3 protein sequences are deduplicated, and each keeps its most common genes and DNA. In all, the sample holds under 350,000 distinct CDR3 sequences, and 15% to 20% of those were seen once. Of the sample, around 47% is held by the ten largest clones. Specimen: blood. The source is a woman aged 50 to 60 with Graves' hyperthyroidism.

The sample holds many counts of this clonotype. The chain uses TRBV6-1 and TRBJ2-1; 9 nucleotides agree with TRBD2. CDR1 is MNHNS, CDR2 SASEGT, per germline. This CDR3 has 14 residues. With V trimmed by 5 bases and J by 5 bases, 4 bases remained unmatched. The CDR3: CASSSGGPHNEQFF. The CDR3 nucleotides read TGTGCCAGCAGTAGCGGGGGGCCCCACAATGAGCAGTTCTTC.

The chain joins TRBV28 to TRBJ2-7; D is possibly TRBD2 (5 bases). This CDR3 has 13 amino acids. The germline V gene has CDR1 MDHEN and CDR2 SYDVKM. V lost 5 bases and J 2 bases, leaving 10 bases between the germline ends. The CDR3 sequence is CASSRTRAYEQYF. The CDR3 DNA reads TGTGCCAGCAGTCGAACGAGGGCCTACGAGCAGTACTTC.

This clonotype was seen a few times. The chain is built from TRBV20-1 and TRBJ1-4, with unresolved D. Trimming took off 5 bases at V and 3 bases at J, with 10 bases between the two ends. Germline V CDR1 and CDR2: DFQATT, SNEGSKA (reference sequence). CDR3 length equals 13 residues. The CDR3 nucleotides read TGCAGTGCTCCCCGTCCCGCTAATGAAAAACTGTTTTTT. Its protein is CSAPRPANEKLFF.

The gene calls are TRBV19 and TRBJ1-1; D is perhaps TRBD1 (6 bases). Germline CDR1 LNHDA, CDR2 SQIVND (reference sequence). The CDR3 extends over 14 amino acids. V lost 5 bases and J 4 bases, leaving 14 bases between the germline ends. The CDR3 region has the DNA TGTGCCAGTAGTTGGGGGGGGCTGGGCACTGAAGCTTTCTTT. Amino acid sequence: CASSWGGLGTEAFF.

The chain joins TRBV6-5 to TRBJ2-3; D uncertain. From germline, CDR1 is MNHEY and CDR2 SVGAGI. The CDR3 loop spans 15 amino acids. V lost 2 bases and J lost 0, with 9 bases in between. DNA of the CDR3: TGTGCCAGCAGTTACAGGGCCTCTAGCACAGATACGCAGTATTTT. This sequence encodes CASSYRASSTDTQYF.

Remarks on this clonotype: With a much larger clone just one base away, this may be a read error. The chain has TRBV10-3 and TRBJ1-3; no reliable D call. Germline-derived CDR1 and CDR2 are ENHRY and SYGVKD. This CDR3 is built from 15 residues. CDR3 amino acids: CAISEEGFSGNAIYF. CDR3 bases: TGTGCCATCAGTGAAGAGGGTTTCTCTGGAAACGCCATATATTTT.

This clonotype has at least ten counts. The gene calls are TRBV2 and TRBJ2-1, with TRBD2 matching 10 bases. CDR1 SNHLY and CDR2 FYNNEI come from the germline V gene. The CDR3 runs 14 residues. The V segment lost 6 bases and the J segment 5 bases; nucleotides outside the gene matches: 4. The CDR3 here is CASRASGGDNEQFF. For the CDR3, the DNA is TGTGCCAGCAGAGCTAGCGGGGGAGACAATGAGCAGTTCTTC.

The genes are TRBV7-8 and TRBJ2-7, with a possible D match to TRBD1 (5 bases). The germline gives CDR1 SGHVS, CDR2 FQNEAQ. V dropped 1 base and J dropped 3 bases, with 10 bases sitting between them. The CDR3 runs 14 residues. CDR3 nucleotide sequence: TGTGCCAGCAGCTTAGAGGTCGGACACTACGAGCAGTACTTC. Amino acids: CASSLEVGHYEQYF.

This clonotype was counted ten times or more. The rearrangement links TRBV30 to TRBJ2-5; possibly TRBD1 or TRBD2 for D (6 bases each). CDR1 and CDR2 from the germline V gene are GTSNPN and SVGIG (reference sequence). CDR3 length: 13 amino acids. The V and J ends lost 0 bases and 5 bases respectively, with 10 bases between them. CDR3 in amino acids: CAWSVVGGETQYF. The DNA for the CDR3 is TGTGCCTGGAGTGTTGTGGGGGGCGAGACCCAGTACTTC.

This clonotype was seen at least ten times. V gene TRBV7-2 combines with J gene TRBJ2-7; 9 nucleotides line up with TRBD1. Germline loops: CDR1 SGHTA, CDR2 FQGNSA. The CDR3 is 15 amino acids. The V segment lost 0 bases and the J segment 5 bases; nucleotides outside the gene matches: 5. Here the CDR3 reads CASSLAGQGWDEQYV. The CDR3 DNA reads as TGTGCCAGCAGCTTAGCTGGACAGGGGTGGGACGAGCAGTACGTC.

As regards this clonotype: A much larger clonotype is one base distant, so this may be a read error. V and J are TRBV6-2 or TRBV6-3 and TRBJ2-1; 12 bases match TRBD1. This CDR3 spans 16 amino acids. Germline V gives CDR1 MNHEY, CDR2 SVGEGT. V shed 5 bases and J 0 bases; nucleotides not matched to a gene: 2. This CDR3 reads CASSRDRGPSYNEQFF. The CDR3 DNA follows: TGTGCCAGCAGTAGGGACAGGGGGCCCTCCTACAATGAGCAGTTCTTC.

The table lists this clonotype with a few counts. CDR3 sequence: CASSLFQGSGTEAFF. The CDR3 bases are TGTGCCAGCAGCCTTTTCCAGGGGAGTGGCACTGAAGCTTTCTTT. The V call is TRBV3-1, the J call TRBJ1-1; a possible D gene is TRBD1 (6 bases). The CDR3 has 15 residues. The V gene's germline CDR1 is LGHDT and CDR2 YNNKEL (reference sequence). V was trimmed by 4 bases and J by 4 bases, leaving 16 bases between them.

This clonotype showed up just a few times. CDR3 nucleotides: TGCAGCGTTGATACGAGCTCCTACAATGAGCAGTTCTTC. It yields the protein CSVDTSSYNEQFF. The chain carries TRBV29-1 and TRBJ2-1; no firm D call. Germline CDR1 SQVTM, CDR2 ANQGSEA. Between the trimmed V and J ends, which lost 3 bases and 0 bases, there was a span of 6 bases. This CDR3 is built from 13 residues.

The chain joins TRBV5-1 to TRBJ2-2; 9 nucleotides agree with TRBD1. CDR1 and CDR2 (germline): SGHRS, YFSETQ. The CDR3 consists of 16 residues. The V segment lost 0 bases and the J segment 4 bases; nucleotides outside the gene matches: 4. CDR3 in amino acids: CASSLEGTGITGELFF. CDR3 sequence (DNA): TGCGCCAGCAGCTTGGAGGGGACAGGGATCACCGGGGAGCTGTTTTTT.

The CDR3 is CASRDGGNTGELFF. For the CDR3, the DNA is TGTGCCAGTAGGGACGGGGGGAACACCGGGGAGCTGTTTTTT. V and J are TRBV19 and TRBJ2-2, with D tentatively TRBD2 (6 bases). Per germline, CDR1 LNHDA and CDR2 SQIVND (reference sequence). This CDR3 has 14 amino acids. Trimming stripped 6 bases from V and 1 base from J, with 9 bases between.

The V call is TRBV7-2, the J call TRBJ2-6; 7 bases align to TRBD1. Germline loops: CDR1 SGHTA, CDR2 FQGNSA. The CDR3 is 17 residues long. V dropped 7 bases and J dropped 3; count of bases not matched to a gene: 12. The CDR3 sequence: CASILGTVSHGANVLTF. CDR3 nucleotides: TGTGCCAGCATCCTCGGGACAGTCTCTCATGGGGCCAACGTCCTGACTTTC. Complete variable domain (other parts from reference TRBV7-2 and TRBJ2-6): GAGVSQSPSNKVTEKGKDVELRCDPISGHTALYWYRQSLGQGLEFLIYFQGNSAPDKSGLPSDRFSAERTGGSVSTLTIQRTQQEDSAVYLCASILGTVSHGANVLTFGAGSRLTVL.

This clonotype has only a few counts. The rearrangement joins TRBV6-6 to TRBJ1-4; D may be TRBD1 (6 bases). The CDR3 has 15 amino acids. The germline V gene has CDR1 MNHNY and CDR2 SVGAGI (reference sequence). Trimming removed 0 bases at V and 4 bases at J, with 9 bases between. The CDR3 sequence is CASSYSGGDNEKLFF. The CDR3 DNA is TGTGCCAGCAGTTACTCAGGGGGAGATAATGAAAAACTGTTTTTT.

This clonotype was recorded at least ten times. This chain joins TRBV28 and TRBJ2-7; weak D call: TRBD2 (6 bases). Germline V lookup: CDR1 MDHEN, CDR2 SYDVKM. CDR3 size: 13 residues. Trimming took off 6 bases at V and 3 bases at J, with 12 bases between the two ends. CDR3 sequence: CASSSGLGYEQYF. For the CDR3, the DNA is TGTGCCAGCAGCTCGGGACTGGGCTACGAGCAGTACTTC.

This clonotype was observed a few times. This chain links TRBV29-1 with TRBJ1-1; 10 bases are a match to TRBD1. Trimming at V came to 1 base and at J to 5 bases, leaving 7 bases not matched to a gene. Germline V gives CDR1 SQVTM, CDR2 ANQGSEA. This CDR3 spans 15 amino acids. DNA of the CDR3: TGCAGCGTTGAAGTTCGTGGGACAGGGGTGACTGAAGCTTTCTTT. It yields the protein CSVEVRGTGVTEAFF.

This clonotype was counted between two and nine times. The CDR3 region is CASSGIPSSYNEQFF. CDR3 nucleotides: TGTGCCAGCAGCGGGATTCCCAGCTCCTACAATGAGCAGTTCTTC. V usage is TRBV2 and J usage is TRBJ2-1; possibly TRBD2 for D (5 bases). Per germline, CDR1 SNHLY and CDR2 FYNNEI. V lost 6 bases, J lost 0 bases, and 12 bases lay in between. The CDR3 runs 15 residues.